This TCR beta chain stems from a study of control samples from healthy donors and cancer patients. V lost 5 bases, J lost 7 bases, and 15 bases stayed unmatched. This CDR3 region has 19 residues. The germline V gene has CDR1 SGHNT and CDR2 YENEEA. Profiled with immunoSEQ multiplex PCR; TCRdb holds only in-frame clones, not every one. The sample holds some 150,000 clones, roughly 92% seen once. This TCR was sampled from a man aged 40-50 years in good health. The gene calls are TRBV11-3 and TRBJ2-2; 14 bases line up with TRBD2. The specimen sequenced was blood. CDR3 amino acids: CASSLGLAGGEIGGGELFF. DNA for the CDR3: TGTGCCAGCAGCCTTGGACTAGCGGGAGGCGAAATAGGGGGCGGGGAGCTGTTTTTT.